This TCR beta chain originates from a study of shared clonotypes between healthy human individuals. Study-wide context: Three CD4 naive, three CD4 memory, two CD8 naive and one CD8 memory plate were used per donor.

The data were produced by immunoSEQ multiplex PCR, yet TCRdb's version contains in-frame clones alone and is incomplete. The sample gives millions of clones, over 85% of which show up once; roughly 1% is in the top ten. Trimming took 2 bases from V and 2 from J, leaving 11 bases between them. This CDR3 has 15 residues. Per the germline V gene, CDR1 is MNHEY and CDR2 is SVGAGI. In the case of this clone: Within the sample, other DNA sequences also encode this same CDR3.

Terminally differentiated effector memory CD45RA+ cells were left out of the naive CD8 fraction, which was CD45RO-negative and positively selected for CCR7. The donors, all of them Caucasian adults, lived in Nashville, Tennessee. V and J are TRBV6-5 and TRBJ2-3; perhaps TRBD2 as D (5 bases). The sample taken for sequencing was naive CD8+ T cells sorted from blood. The clonotype was recovered from a man aged 18 to 30 in good health. The CDR3 nucleotides read TGTGCCAGCAGTTACGGGGAGACATCCACAGATACGCAGTATTTT. This codes for CASSYGETSTDTQYF.